This is a list of T cell receptor beta chains from one sample in a study of OX40 agonist ivuxolimab in advanced cancers. TCRdb's copy holds only in-frame clones and misses some; the assay was immunoSEQ multiplex PCR. The data show tens of thousands of clones, about 80% seen once. The specimen was CD4+ or CD8+ T cells sorted from blood, collected in a trial of the OX40 agonist ivuxolimab. The receptors originated from an adult with an advanced solid tumor such as melanoma, head and neck, liver or kidney cancer. Each CDR3 is given with its conserved first and last residue. The D gene is left open where the match is weak. Clone size is stated in some rows and not others, as once, few, many or a class when expanded.

v_gene	j_gene	d_gene	len	abundance	CDR3nt	CDR3aa
TRBV4-3	TRBJ2-7	TRBD2	14	NA	TGCGCCAGCAGCCAAGAGGGGGGGGCCTACGAGCAGTACTTC	CASSQEGGAYEQYF
TRBV28	TRBJ2-3	NA	18	NA	TGTGCCAGCATCCCTTACCGGGGGCGCCTAACCCGCACAGATACGCAGTATTTT	CASIPYRGRLTRTDTQYF
TRBV19	TRBJ2-3	NA	14	NA	TGTGCCAGTAGTACCGGACACCGCACAGATACGCAGTATTTT	CASSTGHRTDTQYF
TRBV9	TRBJ2-2	NA	14	NA	TGTGCCAGCAGCCCTAGACCAGGGTCCGGGGAGCTGTTTTTT	CASSPRPGSGELFF
TRBV19	TRBJ1-4	NA	12	NA	TGTGCCAGTACGGACGGGGTCGAGGAACTGTTTTTT	CASTDGVEELFF
TRBV27	TRBJ2-7	TRBD2	11	NA	TGTGCCAGCCAGCGGGGAGACGAGCAGTACTTC	CASQRGDEQYF
TRBV9	TRBJ1-3	NA	15	NA	TGTGCCAGCAGCGCAACGCAGGGTTGGGGAAACACCATATATTTT	CASSATQGWGNTIYF
TRBV7-8	TRBJ2-7	TRBD1	16	NA	TGTGCCAGCAGCTTAGAGGCGGACAGGGGGCTCTACGAGCAGTACTTC	CASSLEADRGLYEQYF
TRBV7-9	TRBJ1-1	NA	13	NA	TGTGCCAGCAGCCGTCAATGGGACACTGAAGCTTTCTTT	CASSRQWDTEAFF
TRBV28	TRBJ1-1	TRBD1	17	NA	TGTGCCAGCAGTTCCTACCGAGCAGGGGGAAGAAACACTGAAGCTTTCTTT	CASSSYRAGGRNTEAFF
TRBV15	TRBJ2-1	TRBD2	14	few	TGTGCCACCAGCAGCGGGGGGGCATTGAATGAGCAGTTCTTC	CATSSGGALNEQFF
TRBV5-1	TRBJ1-2	NA	13	NA	TGCGCCAGCAGTTATACGGAAGACTATGGCTACACCTTC	CASSYTEDYGYTF
TRBV19	TRBJ1-1	NA	16	NA	TGTGCCAGTAGTATTTATGGAACCACGGCGAACACTGAAGCTTTCTTT	CASSIYGTTANTEAFF
TRBV5-1	TRBJ2-7	NA	14	NA	TGCGCCAGCAGCTTGGTCGGGGTTACCTACGAGCAGTACTTC	CASSLVGVTYEQYF
TRBV19	TRBJ2-7	NA	12	NA	TGTGCCAGTAGTATGGTCGGCCGGCTGCAGTACTTC	CASSMVGRLQYF
TRBV10-3	TRBJ1-5	NA	13	NA	TGTGCCATCAGTGAGTCGGGGGGTCAGCCCCAGCATTTT	CAISESGGQPQHF
TRBV19	TRBJ2-5	NA	13	NA	TGTGCCAGTAGTAGGGGCCGGAAAGAGACCCAGTACTTC	CASSRGRKETQYF
TRBV6-5	TRBJ1-1	NA	13	NA	TGTGCCAGCAGTTACACGGACCAGGGTGAAGCTTTCTTT	CASSYTDQGEAFF
TRBV28	TRBJ1-2	NA	14	NA	TGTGCCAGCAGCCAGACGGGGTTCGGCGATGGCTACACCTTC	CASSQTGFGDGYTF
TRBV19	TRBJ1-2	NA	17	NA	TGTGCCAGTACCACCCACCAACAGGGAGCGGGGTATTCGGGCTACACCTTC	CASTTHQQGAGYSGYTF
TRBV7-2	TRBJ1-2	NA	15	NA	TGTGCCAGCAGCCCCAACCCGCAGACCGAGGATGGCTACACCTTC	CASSPNPQTEDGYTF
TRBV5-1	TRBJ1-4	NA	15	NA	TGCGCCAGCAGCCGGACAGTAGCAACTAATGAAAAACTGTTTTTT	CASSRTVATNEKLFF
TRBV7-2	TRBJ2-2	NA	14	few	TGTGCCAGCAGCCCGACAGTTAACACCGGGGAGCTGTTTTTT	CASSPTVNTGELFF
TRBV7-6	TRBJ2-3	NA	15	NA	TGTGCCAGCAGCTTGATGGGGGGCGAAGGGGATACGCAGTATTTT	CASSLMGGEGDTQYF
TRBV7-2	TRBJ2-1	NA	13	once	TGTGCCAGCAGCTTACGCAGGGTCGGTGAGCAGTTCTTC	CASSLRRVGEQFF
TRBV7-9	TRBJ1-1	NA	13	NA	TGTGCCAGCAGCTTCGCCCAGGCCACCTTGACTTTCTTT	CASSFAQATLTFF